This record concerns one T cell receptor (beta chain) sequence. Its cognate antigen is unknown. A multiplex PCR was run with 60 Vbeta primers and 13 Jbeta primers. Method: immunoSEQ multiplex PCR; TCRdb's copy keeps in-frame clones and lacks some. The table lists over 150,000 clones, around 86% of them singletons. Germline CDR1 SEHNR, CDR2 FQNEAQ (reference sequence). V dropped 4 bases and J dropped 7 bases, with 16 bases sitting between them. The CDR3 contains 15 residues. This sample was included in a study of cytomegalovirus exposure and HLA in healthy donors. Study-level results: TCR association rates varied by HLA locus in a later analysis, with DRB1 highest and HLA-C lowest.

Sequenced sample: PBMCs. This chain connects TRBV7-9 to TRBJ1-4, with D unclear. This TCR was recovered from a male donor in good health and CMV-seronegative. The CDR3 protein is CASSSLGYEGEKLFF. CDR3 nucleotide sequence: TGTGCCAGCAGCTCCCTGGGCTATGAGGGTGAAAAACTGTTTTTT.